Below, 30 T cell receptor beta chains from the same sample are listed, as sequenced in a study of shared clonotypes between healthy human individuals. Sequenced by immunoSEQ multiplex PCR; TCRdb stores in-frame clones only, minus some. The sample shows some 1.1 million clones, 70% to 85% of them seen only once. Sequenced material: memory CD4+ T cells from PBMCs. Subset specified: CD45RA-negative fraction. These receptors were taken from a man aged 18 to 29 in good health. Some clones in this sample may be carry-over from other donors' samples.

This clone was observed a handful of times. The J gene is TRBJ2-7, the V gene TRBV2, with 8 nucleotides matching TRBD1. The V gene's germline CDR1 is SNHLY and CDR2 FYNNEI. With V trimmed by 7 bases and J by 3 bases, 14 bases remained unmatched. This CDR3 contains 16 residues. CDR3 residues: CASTQTTGDDLYEQYF. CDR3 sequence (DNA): TGTGCCAGCACCCAGACGACAGGGGACGACCTCTACGAGCAGTACTTC.

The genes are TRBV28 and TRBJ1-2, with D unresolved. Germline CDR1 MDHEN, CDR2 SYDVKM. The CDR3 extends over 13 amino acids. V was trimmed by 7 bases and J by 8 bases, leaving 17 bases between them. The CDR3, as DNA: TGTGCCAGCAACCCCGGGGAGAGGAGAGGCTACACCTTC. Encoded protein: CASNPGERRGYTF.

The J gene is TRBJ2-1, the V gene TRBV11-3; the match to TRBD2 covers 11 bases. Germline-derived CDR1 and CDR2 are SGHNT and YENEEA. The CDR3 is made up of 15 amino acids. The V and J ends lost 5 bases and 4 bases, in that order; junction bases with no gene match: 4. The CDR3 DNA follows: TGTGCCAGCAGCACGGGACTAGCGGCTTACAATGAGCAGTTCTTC. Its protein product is CASSTGLAAYNEQFF.

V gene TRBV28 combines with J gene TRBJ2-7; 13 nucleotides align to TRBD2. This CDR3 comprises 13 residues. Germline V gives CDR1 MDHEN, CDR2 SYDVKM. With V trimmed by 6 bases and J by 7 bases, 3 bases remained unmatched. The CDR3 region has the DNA TGTGCCAGCAGATCGGGACTAGCGGGAGAGCAGTACTTC. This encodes CASRSGLAGEQYF.

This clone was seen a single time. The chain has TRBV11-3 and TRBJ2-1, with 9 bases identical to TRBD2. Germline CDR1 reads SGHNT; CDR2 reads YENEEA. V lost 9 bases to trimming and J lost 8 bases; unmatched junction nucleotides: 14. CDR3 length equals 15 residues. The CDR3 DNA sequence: TGTGCCAGTAGTCCTAATAGCGGGAGCGGGGATGAGCAGTTCTTC. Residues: CASSPNSGSGDEQFF.

CDR3 protein: CASSPTDGSSTDTQYF. DNA of the CDR3: TGTGCCAGCAGCCCAACGGACGGGTCTAGCACAGATACGCAGTATTTT. The chain joins TRBV7-8 to TRBJ2-3; no clear D. The CDR3 sequence is 16 residues long. Looked up from germline, CDR1 is SGHVS and CDR2 is FQNEAQ. Trimming cost V 5 bases and J 0 bases, with 15 bases left between them.

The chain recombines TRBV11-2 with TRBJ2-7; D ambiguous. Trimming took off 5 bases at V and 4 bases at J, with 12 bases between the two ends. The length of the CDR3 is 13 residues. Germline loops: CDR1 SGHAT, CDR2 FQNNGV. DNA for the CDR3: TGTGCCAGCAGCCCCGTCGTGGCTTACGAGCAGTACTTC. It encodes CASSPVVAYEQYF.

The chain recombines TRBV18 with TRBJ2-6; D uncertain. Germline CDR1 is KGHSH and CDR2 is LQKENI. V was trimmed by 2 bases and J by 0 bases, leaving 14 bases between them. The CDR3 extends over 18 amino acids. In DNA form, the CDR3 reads TGTGCCAGCTCACCAATCGTCCACAGTACCTCTGGGGCCAACGTCCTGACTTTC. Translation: CASSPIVHSTSGANVLTF.

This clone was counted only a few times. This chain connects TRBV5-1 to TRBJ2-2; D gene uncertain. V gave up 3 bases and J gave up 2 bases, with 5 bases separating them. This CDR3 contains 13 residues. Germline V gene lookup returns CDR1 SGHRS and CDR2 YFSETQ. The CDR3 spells CASSSDNTGELFF. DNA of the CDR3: TGCGCCAGCAGCTCCGATAACACCGGGGAGCTGTTTTTT.

The CDR3 is CASSQRLAGGGTQYF. CDR3 sequence (DNA): TGTGCCAGCAGCCAACGACTAGCGGGAGGTGGGACCCAGTACTTC. The chain is built from TRBV28 and TRBJ2-5; 13 bases align to TRBD2. Per germline, CDR1 MDHEN and CDR2 SYDVKM. The CDR3 loop spans 15 amino acids. Losses at the gene ends were 6 bases for V and 7 bases for J; bases not matched to a gene: 8.

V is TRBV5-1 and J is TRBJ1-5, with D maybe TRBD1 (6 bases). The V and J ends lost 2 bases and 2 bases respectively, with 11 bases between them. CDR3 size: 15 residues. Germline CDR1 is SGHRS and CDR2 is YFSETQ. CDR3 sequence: CASSLTAGGNQPQHF. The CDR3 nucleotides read TGCGCCAGCAGCTTAACTGCAGGGGGCAATCAGCCCCAGCATTTT.

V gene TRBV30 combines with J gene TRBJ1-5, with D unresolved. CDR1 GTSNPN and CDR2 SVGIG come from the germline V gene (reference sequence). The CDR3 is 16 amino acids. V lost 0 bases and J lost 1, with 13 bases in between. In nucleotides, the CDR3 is TGTGCCTGGAGTGTATCATACACCGGCAGCAATCAGCCCCAGCATTTT. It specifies CAWSVSYTGSNQPQHF.

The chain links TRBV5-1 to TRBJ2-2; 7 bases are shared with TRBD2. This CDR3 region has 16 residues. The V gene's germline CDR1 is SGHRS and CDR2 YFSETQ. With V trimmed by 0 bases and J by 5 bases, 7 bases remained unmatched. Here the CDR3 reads CASSLERGGKTGELFF. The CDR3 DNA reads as TGCGCCAGCAGCTTGGAGCGGGGAGGGAAGACCGGGGAGCTGTTTTTT.

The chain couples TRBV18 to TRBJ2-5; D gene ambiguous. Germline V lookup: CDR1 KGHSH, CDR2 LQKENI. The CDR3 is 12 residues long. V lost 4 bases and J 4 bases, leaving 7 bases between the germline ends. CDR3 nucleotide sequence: TGTGCCAGCTCACTTTCCGGAGAGACCCAGTACTTC. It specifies CASSLSGETQYF.

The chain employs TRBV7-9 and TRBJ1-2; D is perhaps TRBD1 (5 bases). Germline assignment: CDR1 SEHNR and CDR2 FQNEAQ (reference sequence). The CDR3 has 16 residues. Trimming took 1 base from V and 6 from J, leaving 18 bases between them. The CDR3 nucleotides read TGTGCCAGCAGCTTAGAGGGTCAGGGAGTACTGGATGGCTACACCTTC. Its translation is CASSLEGQGVLDGYTF.

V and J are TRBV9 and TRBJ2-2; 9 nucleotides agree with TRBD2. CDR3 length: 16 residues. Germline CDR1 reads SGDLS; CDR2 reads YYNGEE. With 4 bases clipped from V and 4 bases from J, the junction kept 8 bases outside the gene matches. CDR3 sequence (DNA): TGTGCCAGCAGCCTAACAGCGGGAGGTGCCACCGGGGAGCTGTTTTTT. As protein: CASSLTAGGATGELFF. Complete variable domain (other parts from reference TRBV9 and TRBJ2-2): DSGVTQTPKHLITATGQRVTLRCSPRSGDLSVYWYQQSLDQGLQFLIQYYNGEERAKGNILERFSAQQFPDLHSELNLSSLELGDSALYFCASSLTAGGATGELFFGEGSRLTVL.

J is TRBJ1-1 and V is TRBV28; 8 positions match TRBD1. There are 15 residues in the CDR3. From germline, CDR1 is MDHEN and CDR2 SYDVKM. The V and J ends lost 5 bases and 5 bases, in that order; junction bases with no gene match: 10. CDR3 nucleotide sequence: TGTGCCAGCAGTCCATCCGGGACAGGATGGACTGAAGCTTTCTTT. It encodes CASSPSGTGWTEAFF.

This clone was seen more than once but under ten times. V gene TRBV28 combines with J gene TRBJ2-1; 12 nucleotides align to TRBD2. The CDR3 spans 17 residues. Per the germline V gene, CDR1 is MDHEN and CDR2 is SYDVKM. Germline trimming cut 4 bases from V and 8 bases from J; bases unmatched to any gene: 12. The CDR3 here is CASSYSLGLAGIDEQFF. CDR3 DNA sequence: TGTGCCAGCAGTTATTCCCTCGGACTAGCGGGGATCGATGAGCAGTTCTTC.

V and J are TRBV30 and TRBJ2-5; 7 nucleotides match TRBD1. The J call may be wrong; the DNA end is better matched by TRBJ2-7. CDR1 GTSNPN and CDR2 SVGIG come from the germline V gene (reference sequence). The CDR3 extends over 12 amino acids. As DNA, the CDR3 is TGTGCCTGGTCACAGGGGCGCTACGAGCAGTACTTC. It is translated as CAWSQGRYEQYF.

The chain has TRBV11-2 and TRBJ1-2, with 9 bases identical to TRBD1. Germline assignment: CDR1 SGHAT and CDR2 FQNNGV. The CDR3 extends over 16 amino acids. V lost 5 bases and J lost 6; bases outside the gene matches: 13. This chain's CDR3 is CASSDLQGARGDGYTF. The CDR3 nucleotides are TGTGCCAGCAGCGACCTACAGGGGGCGCGGGGAGATGGCTACACCTTC.

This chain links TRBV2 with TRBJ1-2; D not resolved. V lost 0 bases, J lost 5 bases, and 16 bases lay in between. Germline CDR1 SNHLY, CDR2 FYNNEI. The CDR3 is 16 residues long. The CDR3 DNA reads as TGTGCCAGCAGTGAAGCGTCTGCCCGAGCGGGGTATGGCTACACCTTC. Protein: CASSEASARAGYGYTF.

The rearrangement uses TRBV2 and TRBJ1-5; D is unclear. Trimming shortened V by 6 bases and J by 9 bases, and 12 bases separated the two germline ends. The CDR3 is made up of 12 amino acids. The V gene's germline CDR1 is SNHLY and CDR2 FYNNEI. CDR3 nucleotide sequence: TGTGCCAGCAGAGAGATATTGGGGCCCCAGCATTTT. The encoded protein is CASREILGPQHF.

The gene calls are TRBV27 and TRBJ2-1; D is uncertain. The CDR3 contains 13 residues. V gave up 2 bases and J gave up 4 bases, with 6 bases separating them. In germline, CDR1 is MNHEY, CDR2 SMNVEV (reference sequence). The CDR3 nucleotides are TGTGCCAGCAGTTTAGGTCAGTACAATGAGCAGTTCTTC. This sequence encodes CASSLGQYNEQFF.

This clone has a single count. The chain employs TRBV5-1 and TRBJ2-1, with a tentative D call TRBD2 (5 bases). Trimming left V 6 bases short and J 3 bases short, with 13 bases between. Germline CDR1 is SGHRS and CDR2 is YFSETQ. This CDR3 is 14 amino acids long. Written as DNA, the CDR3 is TGCGCCAGCACCGAAGACGGGATCTACAATGAGCAGTTCTTC. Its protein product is CASTEDGIYNEQFF. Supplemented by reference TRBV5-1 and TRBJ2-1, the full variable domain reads KAGVTQTPRYLIKTRGQQVTLSCSPISGHRSVSWYQQTPGQGLQFLFEYFSETQRNKGNFPGRFSGRQFSNSRSEMNVSTLELGDSALYLCASTEDGIYNEQFFGPGTRLTVL.

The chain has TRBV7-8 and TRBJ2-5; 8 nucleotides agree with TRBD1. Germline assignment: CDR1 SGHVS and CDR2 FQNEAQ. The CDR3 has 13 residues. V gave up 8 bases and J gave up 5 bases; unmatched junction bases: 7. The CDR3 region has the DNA TGTGCCAGCGGCGGACAGGGACGCGAGACCCAGTACTTC. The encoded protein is CASGGQGRETQYF.

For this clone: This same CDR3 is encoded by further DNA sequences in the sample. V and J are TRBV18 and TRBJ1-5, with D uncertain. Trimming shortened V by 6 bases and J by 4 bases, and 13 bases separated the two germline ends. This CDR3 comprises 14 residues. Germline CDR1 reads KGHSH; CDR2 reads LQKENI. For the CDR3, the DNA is TGTGCCAGCTCGCCCCTGGGAAGGAATCAGCCCCAGCATTTT. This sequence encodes CASSPLGRNQPQHF.

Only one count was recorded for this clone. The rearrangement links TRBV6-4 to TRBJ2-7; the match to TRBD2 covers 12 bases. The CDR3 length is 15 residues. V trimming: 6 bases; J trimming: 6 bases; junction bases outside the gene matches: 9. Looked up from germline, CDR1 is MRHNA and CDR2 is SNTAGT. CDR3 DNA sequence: TGTGCCAGCAGCCCGAGACTAGCGGGAGAGCTCGAGCAGTACTTC. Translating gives CASSPRLAGELEQYF.

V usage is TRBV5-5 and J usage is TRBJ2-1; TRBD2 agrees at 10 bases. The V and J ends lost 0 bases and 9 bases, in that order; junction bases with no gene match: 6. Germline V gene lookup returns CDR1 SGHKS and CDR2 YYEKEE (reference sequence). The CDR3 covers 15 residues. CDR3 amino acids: CASSLELAGVTEQFF. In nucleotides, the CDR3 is TGTGCCAGCAGCTTGGAGCTAGCGGGAGTAACTGAGCAGTTCTTC.

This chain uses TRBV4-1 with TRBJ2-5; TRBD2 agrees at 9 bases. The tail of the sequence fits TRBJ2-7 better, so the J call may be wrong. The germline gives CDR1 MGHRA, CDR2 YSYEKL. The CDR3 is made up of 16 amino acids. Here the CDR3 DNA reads TGCGCCAGCAGCCAAGGGGAGACTAGCGGCTTCTACGAGCAGTACTTC. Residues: CASSQGETSGFYEQYF.

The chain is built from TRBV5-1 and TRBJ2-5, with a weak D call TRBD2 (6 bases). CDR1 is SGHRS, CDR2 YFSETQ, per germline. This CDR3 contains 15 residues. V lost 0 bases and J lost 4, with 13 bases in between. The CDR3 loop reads CASSLGEVNGETQYF. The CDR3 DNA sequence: TGCGCCAGCAGCTTGGGGGAGGTTAATGGAGAGACCCAGTACTTC. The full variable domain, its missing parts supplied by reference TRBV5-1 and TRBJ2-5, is KAGVTQTPRYLIKTRGQQVTLSCSPISGHRSVSWYQQTPGQGLQFLFEYFSETQRNKGNFPGRFSGRQFSNSRSEMNVSTLELGDSALYLCASSLGEVNGETQYFGPGTRLLVL.